These T cell receptor beta chains were read from a single sample in a study of long-term antiretroviral therapy in people with HIV. Some clones are missing from TCRdb's copy, which holds only in-frame ones; the method was immunoSEQ multiplex PCR. This sample has 25,000 to 30,000 clones; 86% occur once, and the top ten carry around 4.5%. This specimen was unsorted PBMCs, taken 0.8 years after starting antiretroviral therapy. These receptors originate from a woman between 25 and 40 years old with HIV. CDR3s include the opening cysteine and the closing phenylalanine or tryptophan. The D gene is left open where the match is weak. Not all rows give a size; the values are once, few, many and, for expanded clones, a class.

NA,TRBJ1-4,NA,TRBV15,TGTGCCACCAGCAGGGAGACAGGAAACAATGAAAAACTGTTTTTT,CATSRETGNNEKLFF
medium-sized,TRBJ2-7,NA,TRBV6-1,TGTGCCAGCAGTGAAGCAGATGGGGCTCCCTACGAGCAGTACTTC,CASSEADGAPYEQYF
NA,TRBJ1-1,NA,TRBV5-6,TGTGCCAGCAGCTTGGGGACTACCCCTGAAGCTTTCTTT,CASSLGTTPEAFF
NA,TRBJ2-3,TRBD1,TRBV4-1,TGCGCCAGCAGCCCGGGACAGGGATATAGCACAGATACGCAGTATTTT,CASSPGQGYSTDTQYF
NA,TRBJ2-1,TRBD1,TRBV5-6,TGTGCCAGCAGAAAAGGGACAGCCTACAATGAGCAGTTCTTC,CASRKGTAYNEQFF
NA,TRBJ2-1,NA,TRBV19,TGTGCCAGTAGTATGCGGTGGGATGAGCAGTTCTTC,CASSMRWDEQFF
NA,TRBJ1-5,NA,TRBV6-1,TGTGCCAGCAAACCGTCCACCCTTAGCAATCAGCCCCAGCATTTT,CASKPSTLSNQPQHF
NA,TRBJ1-2,NA,TRBV30,TGTGCCTGGAGCTTCTTGTCAGACCCCTATGGCTACACCTTC,CAWSFLSDPYGYTF
NA,TRBJ1-2,TRBD1,TRBV5-5,TGTGCCAGCAGATGGACAGGGGCCTATGGCTACACCTTC,CASRWTGAYGYTF
NA,TRBJ1-1,NA,TRBV6-5,TGTGCCAGCAGTTCCCGGGCAGGGATTAACACTGAAGCTTTCTTT,CASSSRAGINTEAFF
NA,TRBJ1-2,NA,TRBV6-1,TGTGCCAGCAGTGGTCTATCGTGGGGGGACTATGGCTACACCTTC,CASSGLSWGDYGYTF
NA,TRBJ1-2,NA,TRBV11-2,TGTGCCAGCAGCACCCCGACCGGGCAGGGGCACTATGGCTACACCTTC,CASSTPTGQGHYGYTF
NA,TRBJ2-4,NA,TRBV11-2,TGTGCCAGCAGCTTAGGGAGTTCAGGGGTGAACATTCAGTACTTC,CASSLGSSGVNIQYF
NA,TRBJ2-3,NA,TRBV10-3,TGTGCCATTCAAACAGGACAAGGCACAGATACGCAGTATTTT,CAIQTGQGTDTQYF
NA,TRBJ2-7,NA,TRBV20-1,TGCAGTGCGGTACATCTACAGGAGCAGTACTTC,CSAVHLQEQYF
NA,TRBJ2-3,NA,TRBV7-9,TGTGCCAGCAGCTCCTCCGGGACACTACATGGCTTCGGCACAGATACGCAGTATTTT,CASSSSGTLHGFGTDTQYF
NA,TRBJ1-1,NA,TRBV10-3,TGTGCCATCAGTGAGTCGATGAACACTGAAGCTTTCTTT,CAISESMNTEAFF
NA,TRBJ1-2,NA,TRBV6-5,TGTGCCAGTACGGGCCGGGTTGGTGGCTACACCTTC,CASTGRVGGYTF
once,TRBJ2-7,NA,TRBV6-4,TGTGCCAGCAGTGCCTCCGGTCGAGCCTACGAGCAGTACTTC,CASSASGRAYEQYF
NA,TRBJ2-5,NA,TRBV19,TGTGCCAGTAGTTCCATTGAACTAGGAGAAGAGACCCAGTACTTC,CASSSIELGEETQYF
NA,TRBJ1-1,NA,TRBV29-1,TGCAGCGTTGTTATCACTGAAGCTTTCTTT,CSVVITEAFF
NA,TRBJ1-2,NA,TRBV27,TGTGCCAGCAGTTTAAACAGGGCGTATGGCTACACCTTC,CASSLNRAYGYTF
NA,TRBJ1-5,NA,TRBV2,TGTGCCAGCAGTGAACGACGGCAGCCCCAGCATTTT,CASSERRQPQHF
NA,TRBJ1-1,TRBD1,TRBV18,TGTGCCAGCTCACCACAGGGGGCCTGGACTGAAGCTTTCTTT,CASSPQGAWTEAFF
NA,TRBJ2-7,NA,TRBV5-1,TGCGCCAGCAGCGGGATCATTGGGGGACCTCCTGGCGAGCAGTACTTC,CASSGIIGGPPGEQYF
NA,TRBJ2-3,TRBD2,TRBV7-9,TGTGCCAGCAGCTTAGTGGCTAGCGGGAGCACAGATACGCAGTATTTT,CASSLVASGSTDTQYF
NA,TRBJ1-3,NA,TRBV5-1,TGCGCCAGCAGCTTGGAGGATAGAGGCTCTGGAAACACCATATATTTT,CASSLEDRGSGNTIYF
once,TRBJ1-1,TRBD1,TRBV7-9,TGTGCCCTGGACAGGCAAGCTTTCTTT,CALDRQAFF
NA,TRBJ2-1,NA,TRBV5-1,TGCGCCAGCAGCTTGGGGGCTACCTACAATGAGCAGTTCTTC,CASSLGATYNEQFF
NA,TRBJ2-3,NA,TRBV29-1,TGCAGCGTTGGGTTCAGGACCACAGATACGCAGTATTTT,CSVGFRTTDTQYF